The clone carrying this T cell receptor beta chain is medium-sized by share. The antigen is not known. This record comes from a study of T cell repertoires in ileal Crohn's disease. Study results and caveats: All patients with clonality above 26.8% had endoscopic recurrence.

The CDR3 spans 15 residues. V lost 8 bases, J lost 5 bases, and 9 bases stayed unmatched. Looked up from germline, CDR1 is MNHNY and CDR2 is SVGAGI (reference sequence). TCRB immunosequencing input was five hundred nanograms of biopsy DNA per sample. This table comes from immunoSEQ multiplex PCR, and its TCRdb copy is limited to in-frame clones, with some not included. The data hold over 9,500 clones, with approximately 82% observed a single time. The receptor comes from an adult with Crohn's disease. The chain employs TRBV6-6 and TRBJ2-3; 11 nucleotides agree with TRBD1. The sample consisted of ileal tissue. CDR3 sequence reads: CASLTDRGRIDTQYF. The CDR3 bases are TGTGCCAGCCTCACGGACAGGGGGCGCATAGATACGCAGTATTTT.